The 28 T cell receptor beta chains below were found in one sample sequenced in a study of blood T cell repertoires in COVID-19. This table comes from immunoSEQ multiplex PCR, and its TCRdb copy is limited to in-frame clones, with some not included. The top ten clones hold 1.5% to 1.7% of a sample with around 170,000 clones, about 83% of them seen once. Sequencing used peripheral blood. The receptors stem from a human donor in a cohort sampled during active COVID-19.

The chain couples TRBV7-2 to TRBJ2-7, with 11 bases identical to TRBD2. The V gene end was trimmed by 4 bases and the J gene end by 2 bases; junction bases not matched to a gene: 7. Germline V CDR1 and CDR2: SGHTA, FQGNSA. The CDR3 is 16 amino acids. CDR3 amino acids: CASSSRLSGGAYEQYF. The CDR3 DNA reads TGTGCCAGCAGCTCACGTCTTAGCGGGGGGGCCTACGAGCAGTACTTC.

This clone occurred once. The J gene is TRBJ1-3, the V gene TRBV23-1; D is undetermined. TRBV23-1 is identified as an open reading frame with a role that is uncertain. The CDR3 runs to 11 residues. V was trimmed by 9 bases and J by 3 bases, leaving 6 bases between them. The CDR3 region has the DNA TGCGCCAGGTCCATTGGAAACACCATATATTTT. This sequence encodes CARSIGNTIYF.

This clone appeared a single time. V gene TRBV5-4 combines with J gene TRBJ1-6; 7 bases agree with TRBD1. CDR1 and CDR2 from the germline V gene are SGHNT and YYREEE (reference sequence). The CDR3 covers 14 residues. V was pared by 3 bases and J by 14 bases, with 11 bases of the junction left unmatched. The CDR3, as DNA: TGTGCCAGCAGCTCACCCGACAGGGTACGGGCCCTCCACTTT. It translates to CASSSPDRVRALHF.

The V and J genes are TRBV5-1 and TRBJ2-5, with 7 bases fitting TRBD1. CDR1 and CDR2 (germline): SGHRS, YFSETQ. V shed 4 bases, J shed 0 bases, and the junction held 0 bases outside the gene matches. The CDR3 has 13 amino acids. CDR3 DNA: TGCGCCAGCAGCGGGACAGACCAAGAGACCCAGTACTTC. Protein product: CASSGTDQETQYF.

This chain links TRBV4-1 with TRBJ2-5, with 9 nucleotides matching TRBD2. V was clipped by 2 bases and J by 1 base; unmatched bases: 2. CDR1 is MGHRA and CDR2 is YSYEKL in the germline V gene. The CDR3 is made up of 15 amino acids. The CDR3 reads CASSQSSGAQETQYF. DNA for the CDR3: TGCGCCAGCAGCCAATCTAGCGGGGCCCAAGAGACCCAGTACTTC.

V is TRBV3-1 (or the pseudogene TRBV3-2) and J is TRBJ2-7, with 10 bases aligning to TRBD2. CDR1 is LGHDT, CDR2 YNNKEL, per germline (reference sequence). The CDR3 runs to 17 residues. V lost 3 bases to trimming and J lost 1 base; unmatched junction nucleotides: 9. This CDR3 is CASSHPRNSGGSYEQYF. The CDR3 nucleotides are TGTGCCAGCAGCCACCCCCGGAATAGCGGGGGGTCCTACGAGCAGTACTTC.

This clone was observed a single time. The chain joins TRBV12-3 or TRBV12-4 to TRBJ2-1; 7 positions match TRBD2. The CDR3 is 12 residues long. The V and J ends lost 6 bases and 6 bases, in that order; junction bases with no gene match: 2. CDR3 region: CASSIAGNEQFF. The CDR3 coding sequence is TGTGCCAGCAGCATAGCGGGCAATGAGCAGTTCTTC.

V is TRBV5-8 and J is TRBJ2-1; 10 positions match TRBD1. V was pared by 3 bases and J by 1 base, with 1 base of the junction left unmatched. Germline CDR1 and CDR2: SGHTS and YDEGEE. This CDR3 is 15 amino acids long. The CDR3 bases are TGTGCCAGCAGCTCGGGACAGGGGTCCTACAATGAGCAGTTCTTC. Translation: CASSSGQGSYNEQFF.

This clone was recorded a few times. This rearrangement joins TRBV5-6 to TRBJ1-5, with 7 bases that match TRBD1. Trimming took 4 bases from V and 4 from J; bases not matched to a gene: 8. CDR1 is SGHDT and CDR2 is YYEEEE in the germline V gene. This CDR3 has 15 residues. CDR3 in DNA: TGTGCCAGCAGCCATCGGACAGGACGAAATCAGCCCCAGCATTTT. This sequence encodes CASSHRTGRNQPQHF. Full variable domain (outside the CDR3, taken from reference TRBV5-6 and TRBJ1-5): DAGVTQSPTHLIKTRGQQVTLRCSPKSGHDTVSWYQQALGQGPQFIFQYYEEEERQRGNFPDRFSGHQFPNYSSELNVNALLLGDSALYLCASSHRTGRNQPQHFGDGTRLSIL.

This sequence joins TRBV2 and TRBJ2-1, with TRBD2 identical over 10 bases. CDR3 length: 15 residues. Trimming took 3 bases from V and 6 from J; bases not matched to a gene: 5. Germline CDR1 SNHLY, CDR2 FYNNEI. Here the CDR3 DNA reads TGTGCCAGCAGTGAGAGCGGGGGGGCCGGCAATGAGCAGTTCTTC. Translation: CASSESGGAGNEQFF. The full variable domain, rest sourced from reference TRBV2 and TRBJ2-1, is EPEVTQTPSHQVTQMGQEVILRCVPISNHLYFYWYRQILGQKVEFLVSFYNNEISEKSEIFDDQFSVERPDGSNFTLKIRSTKLEDSAMYFCASSESGGAGNEQFFGPGTRLTVL.

V gene TRBV9 combines with J gene TRBJ1-4; D unresolved. The CDR3 has 15 amino acids. Germline V gene lookup returns CDR1 SGDLS and CDR2 YYNGEE. The V gene lost 0 bases and the J gene lost 8 bases, with 14 bases spanning the gap. CDR3 coding DNA: TGTGCCAGCAGCGTAGCGCCGGGGAGGAACGAAAAACTGTTTTTT. It codes for CASSVAPGRNEKLFF.

The chain links TRBV4-3 to TRBJ2-7; 9 bases are shared with TRBD1. The CDR3 is made up of 15 amino acids. Looked up from germline, CDR1 is LGHNA and CDR2 is YSLEER. The junction had 3 bases not matched to a gene; V was cut back by 1 base and J by 2 bases. This chain's CDR3 is CASSQAGTGTYEQYF. Here the CDR3 DNA reads TGCGCCAGCAGCCAAGCCGGGACAGGGACCTACGAGCAGTACTTC.

The rearrangement joins TRBV28 to TRBJ1-1, with 8 bases aligning to TRBD1. This CDR3 is built from 16 residues. The trim removed 1 base at V and 1 base at J, leaving 5 bases unmatched. CDR1 is MDHEN, CDR2 SYDVKM, per germline. CDR3 loop: CASSLLTGGGNTEAFF. Here the CDR3 DNA reads TGTGCCAGCAGTTTATTAACAGGGGGGGGGAACACTGAAGCTTTCTTT.

The chain recombines TRBV7-3 with TRBJ2-3; TRBD2 aligns across 9 bases. J gave up 5 bases and V 6 bases, and 9 bases lay outside the gene matches. Germline values: CDR1 SGHTA, CDR2 FQGTGA. The CDR3 is made up of 15 amino acids. The chain's CDR3 is CASRERGARIDTQYF. CDR3 in DNA: TGTGCCAGCAGGGAGCGGGGGGCCCGGATAGATACGCAGTATTTT.

The chain uses TRBV27 and TRBJ1-2; 12 positions match TRBD1. The CDR3 is 15 amino acids. The V and J ends lost 6 bases and 4 bases, in that order; junction bases with no gene match: 6. Per the germline V gene, CDR1 is MNHEY and CDR2 is SMNVEV (reference sequence). The CDR3 bases are TGTGCCAGCAGGCTGGGGACAGGGGGCAGCTATGGCTACACCTTC. It translates to CASRLGTGGSYGYTF.

The chain carries TRBV5-6 and TRBJ2-1; D is perhaps TRBD1 (5 bases). V was trimmed by 2 bases and J by 6 bases, leaving 6 bases between them. The germline V gene has CDR1 SGHDT and CDR2 YYEEEE. This CDR3 comprises 12 residues. This chain's CDR3 is CASSFQGNEQFF. DNA for the CDR3: TGTGCCAGCAGCTTTCAGGGCAATGAGCAGTTCTTC.

The chain has TRBV27 and TRBJ2-5, with 7 bases fitting TRBD2. With 6 bases clipped from V and 4 bases from J, the junction kept 8 bases outside the gene matches. There are 14 residues in the CDR3. Germline CDR1 reads MNHEY; CDR2 reads SMNVEV (reference sequence). Here the CDR3 DNA reads TGTGCCAGCAGCCCCCCAGGGAGGGTAGAGACCCAGTACTTC. Its protein is CASSPPGRVETQYF.

The chain couples TRBV18 to TRBJ2-7; 8 bases line up with TRBD1. V trimming: 6 bases; J trimming: 4 bases; junction bases outside the gene matches: 8. The germline V gene has CDR1 KGHSH and CDR2 LQKENI. CDR3 length: 14 residues. The CDR3 DNA reads as TGTGCCAGCTCCCGACAGGGGAGTAGGTACGAGCAGTACTTC. Encoded protein: CASSRQGSRYEQYF.

J is TRBJ2-7 and V is TRBV7-2; maybe TRBD2 (5 bases). The V end lost 0 bases, the J end lost 5 bases, and 20 bases lay between the germline ends. The CDR3 totals 17 residues. Germline values: CDR1 SGHTA, CDR2 FQGNSA. In DNA, the CDR3 is TGTGCCAGCAGCTTAGCTGAGGTGGGAGTACGAAGCCACGAGCAGTACTTC. Its translation: CASSLAEVGVRSHEQYF.

This clone was seen more than once but under ten times. V and J are TRBV24-1 and TRBJ2-1; 11 bases agree with TRBD2. Germline CDR1 KGHDR, CDR2 SFDVKD. J was trimmed by 9 bases and V by 3 bases; bases with no gene match: 6. The CDR3 loop spans 15 amino acids. This CDR3 is CATSDISGGAGEQFF. Written as DNA, the CDR3 is TGTGCCACCAGTGATATTAGCGGGGGGGCAGGTGAGCAGTTCTTC.

CDR3: CATSDSRTSPSLTDTQYF. The CDR3 DNA sequence: TGTGCCACCAGTGACTCCCGGACTAGTCCTAGCCTGACAGATACGCAGTATTTT. The rearrangement links TRBV24-1 to TRBJ2-3; 7 nucleotides agree with TRBD2. The CDR3 runs to 18 residues. Germline lookup yields CDR1 KGHDR and CDR2 SFDVKD. J gave up 3 bases and V 4 bases, and 15 bases lay outside the gene matches.

The V gene is TRBV2, the J gene TRBJ1-1; possibly TRBD1 for D (5 bases). The germline V gene has CDR1 SNHLY and CDR2 FYNNEI. The CDR3 contains 13 residues. Trimming cost V 10 bases and J 2 bases, with 14 bases left between them. The CDR3 DNA reads as TGTGCCACATACCGGACACCCAACACTGAAGCTTTCTTT. This gives the protein CATYRTPNTEAFF.

V usage is TRBV14 and J usage is TRBJ1-4; unclear D gene. Germline lookup yields CDR1 SGHDN and CDR2 FVKESK. CDR3 length: 17 residues. Trimming shortened V by 0 bases and J by 3 bases, and 14 bases separated the two germline ends. The CDR3, as DNA: TGTGCCAGCAGCCAAGAGTGCCCCCCAGCGGCTAATGAAAAACTGTTTTTT. Translation: CASSQECPPAANEKLFF. Full variable domain (remainder filled in from reference TRBV14 and TRBJ1-4): EAGVTQFPSHSVIEKGQTVTLRCDPISGHDNLYWYRRVMGKEIKFLLHFVKESKQDESGMPNNRFLAERTGGTYSTLKVQPAELEDSGVYFCASSQECPPAANEKLFFGSGTQLSVL.

V gene TRBV10-3 combines with J gene TRBJ1-2; 9 bases line up with TRBD1. The CDR3 is made up of 15 amino acids. Trimming at V came to 6 bases and at J to 3 bases, leaving 8 bases not matched to a gene. The germline CDR1 and CDR2 sequences are ENHRY and SYGVKD. CDR3 sequence: CAISGPGQGDYGYTF. CDR3 DNA sequence: TGTGCCATCAGCGGCCCGGGACAGGGAGACTATGGCTACACCTTC.

This clone was observed a few times. The genes are TRBV2 and TRBJ2-7; D uncertain. The CDR3 runs to 14 residues. The germline gives CDR1 SNHLY, CDR2 FYNNEI. Trimming took off 7 bases at V and 3 bases at J, with 16 bases between the two ends. The CDR3 region is CASKDSQAIYEQYF. In DNA, the CDR3 is TGTGCCAGCAAAGATAGTCAGGCGATCTACGAGCAGTACTTC.

In its sample, this clone was seen a few times. CDR3 DNA: TGTGCCAGCAGCGGGACAGTCTCCTACAATGAGCAGTTCTTC. This gives the protein CASSGTVSYNEQFF. V and J are TRBV7-9 and TRBJ2-1, with 7 bases identical to TRBD1. This CDR3 spans 14 amino acids. The junction had 1 base not matched to a gene; V was cut back by 5 bases and J by 0 bases. Germline V CDR1 and CDR2: SEHNR, FQNEAQ (reference sequence).

The chain joins TRBV5-4 to TRBJ2-7; weak D call: TRBD1 (5 bases). The CDR3 sequence is 13 residues long. In germline, CDR1 is SGHNT, CDR2 YYREEE (reference sequence). V was trimmed by 3 bases and J by 2 bases, leaving 9 bases between them. The CDR3 coding sequence is TGTGCCAGCAGCTACCCAGGGCCCTACGAGCAGTACTTC. Its translation is CASSYPGPYEQYF.

The rearrangement joins TRBV7-3 to TRBJ2-7; D is possibly TRBD1 (5 bases). This CDR3 region has 16 residues. The V and J ends lost 2 bases and 9 bases respectively, with 23 bases between them. Germline values: CDR1 SGHTA, CDR2 FQGTGA. The CDR3 DNA is TGTGCCAGCAGCTTAGCCGGCGGTACAGGTTCTACGGGGCAGTACTTC. As protein: CASSLAGGTGSTGQYF.